This T cell receptor (beta chain) was identified in a study of blood T cell repertoires in COVID-19 (dated by TCRdb to the early 2020s). Regarding the complete study: The collaborator samples originated in the United States, Italy and Spain and spanned the acute and convalescent phases of COVID-19. The material from the prospective study consisted of cDNA or gDNA derived from T cells, B-cell-depleted T cells, or PBMCs. The dataset comprised deeply sampled blood TCRbeta repertoires from subjects exposed to, actively infected with, or recovered from COVID-19. The repertoires were released in a freely available public database meant as a resource for research on the immune response to SARS-CoV-2. Samples were obtained from the ongoing ImmuneRACE study (first 160 participants) and from about 1,300 subjects provided by 6 global collaborators. A de-identified subject ID, COVID-19 status, age in years and sex were almost always included in the sample metadata. HLA class I and class II types, where available, came from metadata supplied by the sample provider rather than from assay-based typing. General findings and caveats noted by the study authors: Clinical and demographic metadata were provided uncurated, with the amount varying by source and participant.

The CDR3 contains 16 residues, cysteine and phenylalanine counted. Left in the record is the CDR3 DNA by itself, 48 bases read in frame from the first base. Trimming costs V 4 bases and J 6 bases, and their ends lie 22 bases apart. CDR1 and CDR2 are read off the germline V gene as SGHVS and FQNEAQ. TCRbeta CDR3 regions were amplified from genomic DNA by means of the immunoSEQ Assay, a bias-controlled multiplex PCR. Concerning the study's data processing: Within the assay, amplification of reference gene primers was used to estimate how many nucleated cells each sample contained. To quantify the absolute abundance of each unique TCRbeta CDR3 rearrangement, sequence reads were collapsed and filtered. Productive Simpson clonality was computed per sample as the square root of Simpson's diversity index over productive rearrangements. As stored in TCRdb, this immuneACCESS dataset retains in-frame rearrangements with V and J assigned. A fraction of the clones does not appear; measured against another copy, unresolved V genes explain less than half of the discrepancy, and the remainder lacks a known reason. V and J calls and clone size follow that table, whereas D and trimming were derived from the DNA. Across this sample there are about 97,000 clones, with roughly 86% seen only once. Clones ranked in the top ten supply roughly 10% of the sample.

Each collaborating institution followed its own protocols to collect whole blood in K2EDTA tubes. For TCRbeta analysis, collaborators shipped samples as frozen whole blood, isolated PBMCs, or DNA extracted from either of those sample types. In regard to this clone: What this receptor recognizes is not known. No much larger clone exists at a distance of one base, and base qualities are not known.

The clonotype originates from a woman in her 30s with acute or convalescent COVID-19. Sample: peripheral blood. The rearrangement joined TRBV7-8 to TRBJ2-7; TRBD1 is a weak D gene call, 7 bases matching. CDR3 region: CASSSTRVAGGSEQYF. The nucleotide sequence is TGTGCCAGCAGCTCTACAAGGGTAGCAGGGGGGAGCGAGCAGTACTTC.